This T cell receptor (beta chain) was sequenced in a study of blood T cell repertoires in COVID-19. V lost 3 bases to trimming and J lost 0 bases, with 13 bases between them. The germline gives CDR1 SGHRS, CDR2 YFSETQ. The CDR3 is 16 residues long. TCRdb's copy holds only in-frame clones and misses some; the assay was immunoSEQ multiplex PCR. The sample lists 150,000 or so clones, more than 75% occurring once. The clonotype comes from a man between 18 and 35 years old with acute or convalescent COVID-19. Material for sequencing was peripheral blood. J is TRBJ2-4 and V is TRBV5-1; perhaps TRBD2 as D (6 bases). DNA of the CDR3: TGCGCCAGCAGCTCGGGGGATATACTAGCCAAAAACATTCAGTACTTC. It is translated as CASSSGDILAKNIQYF.